This T cell receptor beta chain was obtained from a study of T cell clonality in common variable immunodeficiency. This clone was observed a few times. Its antigen is undetermined. The CDR3 is cut off 3 residues early in the read; its end comes from the germline J gene. In germline, CDR1 is SEHNR, CDR2 FQNEAQ (reference sequence). J gave up 6 bases and V 4 bases, and 4 bases lay outside the gene matches. CDR3 length: 14 amino acids. The study's findings and limits: Reportedly, TCR beta sequences from common variable immunodeficiency showed fewer deletions and N-nucleotide insertions. T cell subpopulation sequencing would be needed to explain CVID clonality.

Patients and controls were mostly of Caucasian heritage. Repertoires were generated with immunoSEQ multiplex PCR, while TCRdb's copy carries only in-frame clones and drops some. The repertoire has some 15,000 clones, none seen only once; the ten largest take 7% to 9.5%. This clonotype was sampled from a human donor with common variable immunodeficiency. The chain links TRBV7-9 to TRBJ1-4, with 8 positions matching TRBD1. Sequenced material: peripheral blood mononuclear cells. The CDR3 sequence: CASSSGQGDEKLFF. The DNA read from the CDR3 is TGTGCCAGCAGCTCTGGACAGGGCGATGAAAAA.